This entry concerns a single T cell receptor (beta chain). The CDR3 covers 13 residues. Germline CDR1 MDHEN, CDR2 SYDVKM. Trimming took 8 bases from V and 0 from J, leaving 10 bases between them. Per the authors' pipeline: Reference gene primer amplification gave nucleated cell count estimates. TCRdb's copy holds only in-frame clones and misses some; the assay was immunoSEQ multiplex PCR. V and J calls and clone size follow that table, whereas D and trimming were derived from the DNA. Here the sample spans approximately 150,000 clones, about four fifths being singletons. Patients of the Seattle cohort, enrolled during active infection, were followed longitudinally. This sample stems from a study of blood T cell repertoires in COVID-19. Overall study: Samples came from the United States, Italy and Spain, spanning acute and convalescent COVID-19. PBMCs, B-cell-depleted T cells, or T cells were the source of the cDNA or gDNA that made up the material.

Sequenced: peripheral blood. This chain uses TRBV28 with TRBJ1-2, with D uncertain. The TCR was taken from a woman between 55 and 75 years old with COVID-19, enrolled during active disease. In DNA, the CDR3 is TGTGCCAGCTACGACCGGGCTAACTATGGCTACACCTTC. Its protein product is CASYDRANYGYTF.